The clone carrying this TCR beta chain showed up just once. Only in-frame clones appear in the TCRdb table, and some are missing; sequencing was by immunoSEQ multiplex PCR. The data hold tens of thousands of clones, with around nine tenths observed a single time. This record belongs to a study of technical replicates of blood from four donors. The CDR3 is 13 residues long. V lost 10 bases to trimming and J lost 3 bases, with 13 bases between them. Per the germline V gene, CDR1 is ENHRY and CDR2 is SYGVKD. This receptor was taken from a human donor in good health. Some clones in this sample may be carry-over from other donors' samples. The chain combines TRBV10-3 with TRBJ1-5; D is undetermined. Sequencing was carried out using PBMCs. CDR3: CATQNIFNQPQHF. For the CDR3, the DNA is TGTGCCACCCAGAATATATTCAATCAGCCCCAGCATTTT.